This T cell receptor (beta chain) is drawn from a study of identical twins. V gave up 0 bases and J gave up 7 bases, with 9 bases separating them. Germline V gives CDR1 SGHDT, CDR2 YYEEEE. The CDR3 has 13 amino acids. This clonotype appeared a few times. One entry per CDR3 protein, called by TCRdb with MiXCR from the 5' RACE reads. The sample holds 500,000 or so distinct CDR3 sequences, 12% to 15% seen once. The same specimen was also included in a second study, on yellow fever vaccine responses in identical twins.

The receptor's source is a woman in her late teens or twenties in good health. The chain employs TRBV5-6 and TRBJ2-3; D is unresolved. Sequencing input: CD4+ T cells sorted from blood. The DNA of the CDR3 is TGTGCCAGCAGCTTGGAAGGTGTAAATACGCAGTATTTT. It encodes CASSLEGVNTQYF.